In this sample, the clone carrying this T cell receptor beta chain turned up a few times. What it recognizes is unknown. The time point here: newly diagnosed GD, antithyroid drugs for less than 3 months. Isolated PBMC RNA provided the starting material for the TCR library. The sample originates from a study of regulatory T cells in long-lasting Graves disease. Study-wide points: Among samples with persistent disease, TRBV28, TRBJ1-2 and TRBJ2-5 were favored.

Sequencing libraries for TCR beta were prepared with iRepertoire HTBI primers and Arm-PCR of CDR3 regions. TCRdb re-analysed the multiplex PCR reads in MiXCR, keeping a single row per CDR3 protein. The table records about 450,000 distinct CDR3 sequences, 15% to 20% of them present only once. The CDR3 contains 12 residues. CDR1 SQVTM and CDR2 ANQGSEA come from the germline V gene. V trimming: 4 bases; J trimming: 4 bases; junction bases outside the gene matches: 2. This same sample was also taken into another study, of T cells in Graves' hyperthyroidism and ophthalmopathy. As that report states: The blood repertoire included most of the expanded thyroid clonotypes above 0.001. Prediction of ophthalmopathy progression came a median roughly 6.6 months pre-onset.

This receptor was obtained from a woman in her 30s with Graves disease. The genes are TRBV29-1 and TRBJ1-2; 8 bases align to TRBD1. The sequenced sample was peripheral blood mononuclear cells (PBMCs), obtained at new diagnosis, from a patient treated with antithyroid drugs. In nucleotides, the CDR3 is TGCAGCGTTGGGACAGGGATCTATGGCTACACCTTC. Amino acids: CSVGTGIYGYTF.